The 10 T cell receptor beta chains below all came from one sample that was sequenced in a study of tumor and adjacent non-tumor tissue in lung cancer. RNA was extracted from bulk tissue without any cell sorting. This non-tumor lung sample came from over 3 cm beyond the tumor edge. TCRbeta libraries were built with three rounds of nested PCR, modified from ARM-PCR. TCRdb ran MiXCR on the multiplex PCR reads and lists one entry per CDR3 protein. The sample lists over 35,000 distinct CDR3 sequences, 60% occurring once. The sample consisted of distant non-tumor lung tissue. These receptors all come from a man in his fifties or sixties with non-small cell lung cancer.

The count of this clonotype is one. Compared with germline, one end of the junction differs, possibly owing to a read error. The rearrangement uses TRBV6-5 and TRBJ1-5; no clear D. Per the germline V gene, CDR1 is MNHEY and CDR2 is SVGAGI. The CDR3 sequence is 14 residues long. This CDR3 is CAISPVLGQGPQHF. CDR3 in DNA: TGTGCCATCAGTCCTGTTCTGGGTCAAGGGCCCCAGCATTTT.

Of note for this clonotype: The junction departs from the called germline gene at one end, perhaps through a read error. The J gene is TRBJ2-2, the V gene TRBV11-1, with D perhaps matching TRBD1 or TRBD2 (5 bases each). This CDR3 has 14 amino acids. The germline V gene has CDR1 SGHAT and CDR2 FQDESV (reference sequence). The DNA for the CDR3 is TGTGCCAGCAGCTCTCAGGGTCGGCCCAGGGAGCTGTTTTTC. This gives the protein CASSSQGRPRELFF.

The genes are TRBV2 and TRBJ2-7; 12 bases agree with TRBD2. Trimming at V came to 3 bases and at J to 2 bases, leaving 8 bases not matched to a gene. The CDR3 has 17 amino acids. Germline values: CDR1 SNHLY, CDR2 FYNNEI. This chain's CDR3 is CASSERRASGRAYEQYF. In nucleotides, the CDR3 is TGTGCCAGCAGTGAGAGAAGGGCTAGCGGGAGGGCCTACGAGCAGTACTTC.

Points on this clonotype: Because the CDR3 is missing its conserved closing phenylalanine or tryptophan, this is likely a read error. This chain uses TRBV6-6 with TRBJ2-7; TRBD1 matches 9 bases. This CDR3 region has 12 residues. Germline V gene lookup returns CDR1 MNHNY and CDR2 SVGAGI (reference sequence). J gave up 9 bases and V 6 bases, and 6 bases lay outside the gene matches. The chain's CDR3 is CASSHQQGAQYL. CDR3 DNA sequence: TGTGCCAGCAGCCACCAACAGGGGGCGCAGTACCTT.

Only a few counts were recorded for this clonotype. This sequence joins TRBV5-1 and TRBJ2-2; D possibly corresponds to TRBD2 (5 bases). Germline assignment: CDR1 SGHRS and CDR2 YFSETQ. The CDR3 has 16 residues. V was trimmed by 1 base and J by 0 bases, leaving 10 bases between them. CDR3 in DNA: TGCGCCAGCAGCTTGAGATTGGGAGCGAACACCGGGGAGCTGTTTTTT. It codes for CASSLRLGANTGELFF.

For this clonotype: A junction boundary mismatches the germline segment, possibly from a read error. This chain links TRBV6-1 with TRBJ1-2; no firm D call. This CDR3 spans 14 amino acids. Germline V gene lookup returns CDR1 MNHNS and CDR2 SASEGT. For the CDR3, the DNA is TGTGCCTGCAGTGAATTGGCCTCAGCGAATGCCTACACCTTC. Translated: CACSELASANAYTF.

Points on this clonotype: A much larger clone sits a single nucleotide away, making a read error possible. The V and J genes are TRBV12-3 or TRBV12-4 and TRBJ2-1, with D unclear. The CDR3 covers 13 residues. Trimming cost V 6 bases and J 6 bases, with 12 bases left between them. The CDR3 DNA follows: TGTGCCAGCAGCCCCCGTTTTACCAATGAGCAGTTCTTC. Translated, it gives CASSPRFTNEQFF.

This chain joins TRBV20-1 and TRBJ1-6; unclear D gene. Trimming shortened V by 5 bases and J by 0 bases, and 8 bases separated the two germline ends. CDR1 is DFQATT, CDR2 SNEGSKA, per germline (reference sequence). The CDR3 extends over 14 amino acids. The CDR3 reads CSAVNRSYNSPLHF. The CDR3 region has the DNA TGCAGTGCTGTTAATCGCTCCTATAATTCACCCCTCCACTTT.

A single count supports this clonotype. A much larger clonotype is one base distant, so this may be a read error. This chain links TRBV24-1 with TRBJ1-5; the D gene is possibly TRBD1 (6 bases). Germline lookup yields CDR1 KGHDR and CDR2 SFDVKD. CDR3 length equals 14 residues. The CDR3, as DNA: TGTGCCACCGGTGACGGGGACACCAATCAGCCCCAGCATTTT. It translates to CATGDGDTNQPQHF.

To note about this clonotype: This sequence may be a read error, since a much larger clone differs from it by one base. Here the CDR3 omits its conserved ending phenylalanine or tryptophan, so a read error is the likely source. The chain carries TRBV30 and TRBJ2-2; D possibly corresponds to TRBD1 (5 bases). Germline CDR1 is GTSNPN and CDR2 is SVGIG (reference sequence). V gave up 7 bases and J gave up 3 bases, with 9 bases separating them. This CDR3 has 12 residues. CDR3 sequence reads: CASDRYTGELFS. The CDR3 DNA reads TGTGCCTCTGACAGATACACCGGGGAGCTGTTTTCT.